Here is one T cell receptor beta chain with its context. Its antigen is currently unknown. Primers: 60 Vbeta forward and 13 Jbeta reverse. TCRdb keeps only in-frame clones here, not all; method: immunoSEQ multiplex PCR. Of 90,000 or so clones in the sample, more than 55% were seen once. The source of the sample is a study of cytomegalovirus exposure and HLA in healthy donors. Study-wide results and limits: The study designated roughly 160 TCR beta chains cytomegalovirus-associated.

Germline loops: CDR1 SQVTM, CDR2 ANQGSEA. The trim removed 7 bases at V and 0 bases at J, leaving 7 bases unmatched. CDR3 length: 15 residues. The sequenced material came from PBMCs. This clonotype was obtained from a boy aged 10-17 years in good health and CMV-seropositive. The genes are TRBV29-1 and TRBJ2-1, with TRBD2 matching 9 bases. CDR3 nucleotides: TGCAGCGGAAGCGGGGGGTATAGCTCCTACAATGAGCAGTTCTTC. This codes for CSGSGGYSSYNEQFF.